The 11 T cell receptor beta chains given below trace back to one sample, sequenced in a study of blood T cell repertoires in COVID-19. Data came from immunoSEQ multiplex PCR; TCRdb stores just in-frame clones and leaves some out. The sample yields about 120,000 clones, over 60% seen once. Sequencing input: peripheral blood. The receptors come from a woman in her 70s with acute or convalescent COVID-19.

V is TRBV7-9 and J is TRBJ1-3, with D perhaps TRBD1 (5 bases). V dropped 0 bases and J dropped 6 bases, with 9 bases sitting between them. Germline loops: CDR1 SEHNR, CDR2 FQNEAQ (reference sequence). CDR3 length: 14 residues. The CDR3 region has the DNA TGTGCCAGCAGCTTAGCCCTGACAGTAAACACCATATATTTT. Its protein product is CASSLALTVNTIYF.

The genes are TRBV6-5 and TRBJ1-2, with 8 positions matching TRBD1. Per the germline V gene, CDR1 is MNHEY and CDR2 is SVGAGI. Losses at the gene ends were 4 bases for V and 4 bases for J; bases not matched to a gene: 8. This CDR3 comprises 15 residues. This CDR3 is CASSSIRQGSYGYTF. CDR3 DNA: TGTGCCAGCAGTTCCATCCGACAGGGGAGCTATGGCTACACCTTC.

The rearrangement uses TRBV5-4 and TRBJ2-3; tentative D call: TRBD2 (6 bases). The CDR3 contains 13 residues. V was pared by 5 bases and J by 5 bases, with 12 bases between. CDR1 SGHNT and CDR2 YYREEE come from the germline V gene (reference sequence). The CDR3: CASRPVGGDTQYF. Written as DNA, the CDR3 is TGTGCCAGCAGACCCGTGGGGGGAGATACGCAGTATTTT.

CDR3 nucleotide sequence: TGTGCCAGCAGCCGGACTAGCGGGGGGGTTGAGCAGTTCTTC. This gives the protein CASSRTSGGVEQFF. The chain carries TRBV7-3 and TRBJ2-1; 15 positions agree with TRBD2. The junction had 2 bases not matched to a gene; V was cut back by 5 bases and J by 9 bases. Germline V CDR1 and CDR2: SGHTA, FQGTGA. The CDR3 is 14 residues long.

The chain is built from TRBV6-2 or TRBV6-3 and TRBJ1-2; no clear D gene. CDR1 and CDR2 from the germline V gene are MNHEY and SVGEGT. The CDR3 is 13 residues long. Between the trimmed V and J ends, which lost 4 bases and 2 bases, there was a span of 8 bases. CDR3 loop: CASSFSTNYGYTF. The CDR3 DNA sequence: TGTGCCAGCAGTTTTAGTACGAACTATGGCTACACCTTC.

The chain carries TRBV14 and TRBJ2-1; 10 bases align to TRBD2. The V and J ends lost 4 bases and 9 bases, in that order; junction bases with no gene match: 27. Germline V gene lookup returns CDR1 SGHDN and CDR2 FVKESK. The CDR3 has 21 residues. The CDR3 DNA reads as TGTGCCAGCAGCCCTTCCCGGAGGCTCGCTAGCGGGAGCCCTGAATTTCGTGAGCAGTTCTTC. This translates into CASSPSRRLASGSPEFREQFF.

In this sample, this clone turned up a few times. This sequence joins TRBV4-3 and TRBJ1-2, with D hard to call. CDR3 size: 18 residues. Germline CDR1 LGHNA, CDR2 YSLEER. V was cut by 0 bases and J by 7 bases, with 24 bases left in between. The CDR3 bases are TGCGCCAGCAGCCAAGACGTGGGCTGGTCAAATCTTCCTGGTGGCTACACCTTC. Encoded protein: CASSQDVGWSNLPGGYTF.

This clone has only a few counts. The rearrangement uses TRBV10-3 and TRBJ1-1; possible D gene TRBD1, 6 bases. This CDR3 is built from 13 residues. Germline V gene data show CDR1 as ENHRY and CDR2 as SYGVKD. Trimming removed 6 bases at V and 6 bases at J, with 14 bases between. The CDR3 sequence: CAIRGPEGAEAFF. As DNA, the CDR3 is TGTGCCATCAGGGGGCCCGAGGGGGCTGAAGCTTTCTTT.

J is TRBJ1-6 and V is TRBV5-1; no definite D call. Germline V gives CDR1 SGHRS, CDR2 YFSETQ. V dropped 3 bases and J dropped 8 bases, with 12 bases sitting between them. The CDR3 is made up of 14 amino acids. Here the CDR3 reads CASSSGRADSPLHF. CDR3 in DNA: TGCGCCAGCAGCTCCGGGAGGGCGGATTCACCCCTCCACTTT.

The CDR3 sequence: CASSFRELPEAFF. CDR3 sequence (DNA): TGTGCCAGCAGTTTTAGGGAGTTACCTGAAGCTTTCTTT. The V gene is TRBV12-3 or TRBV12-4, the J gene TRBJ1-1; D gene ambiguous. CDR3 size: 13 residues. V was cut by 3 bases and J by 6 bases, with 11 bases left in between.

The chain uses TRBV18 and TRBJ1-2, with a weak D call TRBD1 (6 bases). Trimming took off 5 bases at V and 0 bases at J, with 13 bases between the two ends. The CDR3 consists of 15 residues. Germline CDR1 reads KGHSH; CDR2 reads LQKENI. The CDR3 loop reads CASSFGQSSNYGYTF. The CDR3 coding sequence is TGTGCCAGCTCATTCGGACAGAGTTCTAACTATGGCTACACCTTC. Combining the CDR3 with reference TRBV18 and TRBJ1-2 gives the whole variable domain NAGVMQNPRHLVRRRGQEARLRCSPMKGHSHVYWYRQLPEEGLKFMVYLQKENIIDESGMPKERFSAEFPKEGPSILRIQQVVRGDSAAYFCASSFGQSSNYGYTFGSGTRLTVV.